The T cell receptor (beta chain) under discussion was sequenced for a study of T cell repertoires in cytomegalovirus infection. Study information: CMV epitopes used comprised recently identified HLA-C-restricted ones and well-studied HLA-B-restricted ones. It was the public TCR beta signatures that indicated both CMV infection and matching HLA type.

Comment on this clonotype: Antigen specificity is unknown.

V dropped 4 bases and J dropped 5 bases, with 14 bases sitting between them. Germline values: CDR1 MDHEN, CDR2 SYDVKM. The CDR3 consists of 14 residues. TCRdb processed the reads anew with MiXCR; each CDR3 protein has one entry. Of about a million distinct CDR3 sequences detected, roughly 30% appear once; the ten largest clones hold roughly 12%. General study findings and limits: Dominant in the ex vivo response were TCR beta clonotypes restricted by HLA-C and specific for CMV. Cumulative frequency of public TCR beta families picked out carriers of CMV plus the relevant HLA.

The TCR sequence derives from a human donor in good health (CMV status not recorded). Some clones in this sample may be carry-over from other donors' samples. This sequence joins TRBV28 and TRBJ1-1; D unclear. The input for sequencing was cultured CD8+ T cells from PBMCs, taken from culture after CMV antigen stimulation. CDR3 sequence reads: CASSSGVGRTEAFF. CDR3 DNA: TGTGCCAGCAGTTCCGGTGTAGGGAGGACTGAAGCTTTCTTT.